The 19 T cell receptor beta chains in this list originate from one sample, sequenced in a study of molecular identifiers for immune sequencing clone quantification. TCRdb recomputed calls from the PCR reads with MiXCR, one row per CDR3 protein. Here the sample spans about half a million distinct CDR3 sequences, about 21% being singletons. What was sequenced was naive CD8+ T cells from blood, with Jurkat cell RNA spiked in. Described subset: FACS-sorted CD8+CD4-CCR7+CD45RA+ naive T cells. Every receptor here comes from a human donor in good health. Some libraries in this study had Jurkat cell RNA spiked in.

The chain combines TRBV29-1 with TRBJ2-5; D possibly corresponds to TRBD1 (5 bases). The V end was cut by 6 bases, the J end by 0 bases, with 8 bases between. The CDR3 is made up of 12 amino acids. Germline CDR1 reads SQVTM; CDR2 reads ANQGSEA. This CDR3 is CSVEQDQETQYF. The CDR3 DNA is TGCAGCGTGGAACAGGACCAAGAGACCCAGTACTTC.

The chain recombines TRBV7-2 with TRBJ2-1, with 7 bases that match TRBD1. V shed 4 bases and J 1 base; nucleotides not matched to a gene: 16. From germline, CDR1 is SGHTA and CDR2 FQGNSA. CDR3 length: 19 amino acids. Written as DNA, the CDR3 is TGTGCCAGCAGCTCCCCGATTCCGGGACAGTCTTTGTCCTACAATGAGCAGTTCTTC. This sequence encodes CASSSPIPGQSLSYNEQFF.

This clonotype was seen at least ten times. The chain has TRBV5-6 and TRBJ2-3; D may match TRBD1 or TRBD2 (5 bases each). Germline V gene lookup returns CDR1 SGHDT and CDR2 YYEEEE. This CDR3 is 17 amino acids long. V was cut by 4 bases and J by 1 base, with 19 bases left in between. CDR3 loop: CASSPGVDLGGTDTQYF. CDR3 DNA sequence: TGTGCCAGCAGCCCCGGAGTGGACTTAGGGGGCACAGATACGCAGTATTTT.

This clonotype was seen more than once but under ten times. This chain uses TRBV5-6 with TRBJ1-5; D gene unclear. Trimming took off 4 bases at V and 7 bases at J, with 9 bases between the two ends. This CDR3 is 12 amino acids long. Germline CDR1 SGHDT, CDR2 YYEEEE. The CDR3 spells CASSTRFQPQHF. The CDR3 DNA reads TGTGCCAGCAGCACTCGGTTCCAGCCCCAGCATTTT.

The chain employs TRBV5-1 and TRBJ1-1; tentative D call: TRBD1 (6 bases). The CDR3 is 14 amino acids. V was clipped by 3 bases and J by 3 bases, with 12 bases between them. Germline lookup yields CDR1 SGHRS and CDR2 YFSETQ. The CDR3 DNA sequence: TGCGCCAGCAGCTGGAGGGGGGCGGACACTGAAGCTTTCTTT. The encoded protein is CASSWRGADTEAFF.

This rearrangement joins TRBV6-2 or TRBV6-3 to TRBJ1-1, with D unresolved. CDR3 length: 15 residues. The germline V gene encodes CDR1 MNHEY and CDR2 SVGEGT. V lost 2 bases and J 2 bases, leaving 12 bases between the germline ends. The CDR3 bases are TGTGCCAGCAGTTACCTTCTGGGCGACAACACTGAAGCTTTCTTT. It specifies CASSYLLGDNTEAFF.

This clonotype came up many times. The chain uses TRBV5-1 and TRBJ2-5; D is possibly TRBD1 or TRBD2 (5 bases each). Germline assignment: CDR1 SGHRS and CDR2 YFSETQ. Trimming shortened V by 1 base and J by 1 base, and 11 bases separated the two germline ends. The CDR3 contains 15 residues. The chain's CDR3 is CASSLTWGPQETQYF. CDR3 nucleotides: TGCGCCAGCAGCTTGACTTGGGGACCCCAAGAGACCCAGTACTTC.

As regards this clonotype: At one boundary the junction diverges from the germline segment, which might be a read error. V and J are TRBV7-2 and TRBJ2-5; TRBD2 matches 10 bases. This CDR3 spans 13 amino acids. Germline values: CDR1 SGHTA, CDR2 FQGNSA. The CDR3 is CASSLVTSGASDF. CDR3 nucleotides: TGTGCCAGCAGCTTAGTCACTAGCGGGGCATCGGACTTC.

About this clonotype itself: A much more abundant neighbour one base away suggests this may be a read error. The chain has TRBV5-1 and TRBJ2-3; the D is unclear. This CDR3 contains 15 residues. V gave up 3 bases and J gave up 0 bases, with 11 bases separating them. Germline assignment: CDR1 SGHRS and CDR2 YFSETQ. The CDR3 loop is CASSSVGHSTDTQYF. The CDR3 nucleotides read TGCGCCAGCAGCTCGGTAGGCCATAGCACAGATACGCAGTATTTT.

The chain has TRBV4-1 and TRBJ2-2; D perhaps matches TRBD2 (7 bases). The CDR3 contains 14 residues. Trimming stripped 7 bases from V and 3 bases from J, with 12 bases between. The germline V gene has CDR1 MGHRA and CDR2 YSYEKL. The CDR3 spells CASNGGAYTGELFF. In DNA form, the CDR3 reads TGCGCCAGCAATGGGGGGGCCTACACCGGGGAGCTGTTTTTT.

Details on this clonotype: A much larger clone differs from this one at a single base, so this may be a read error. The rearrangement joins TRBV28 to TRBJ1-1; a weak D match, TRBD1 (5 bases). The CDR3 has 9 residues. From germline, CDR1 is MDHEN and CDR2 SYDVKM. The CDR3 bases are TGTACCCCCCGGGGGGAGGCTTTCTTT. Translated: CTPRGEAFF.

This clonotype appeared a few times. The J gene is TRBJ2-7, the V gene TRBV2; TRBD2 aligns across 11 bases. Germline CDR1 and CDR2: SNHLY and FYNNEI. The CDR3 length is 13 residues. V lost 8 bases and J lost 2; bases outside the gene matches: 2. CDR3 residues: CASLAGGPYEQYF. The CDR3 DNA follows: TGTGCCAGCTTAGCGGGAGGGCCCTACGAGCAGTACTTC.

This clonotype was counted many times. The chain links TRBV11-2 to TRBJ2-7; TRBD1 is a possible D gene (5 bases). Trimming removed 7 bases from V and 2 bases from J, with 15 bases in between. Germline V CDR1 and CDR2: SGHAT, FQNNGV. CDR3 length: 14 amino acids. DNA for the CDR3: TGTGCCAGCACCCACTGGGGCCCGACCTACGAGCAGTACTTC. Its protein product is CASTHWGPTYEQYF.

This clonotype was picked up one time. Possible read error: a much larger clone is one base away. The V call is TRBV5-1, the J call TRBJ2-3, with a tentative D call TRBD2 (5 bases). CDR3 length: 15 residues. V was shortened by 4 bases and J by 2 bases, with 14 bases between the two germline ends. Germline V gene lookup returns CDR1 SGHRS and CDR2 YFSETQ. The chain's CDR3 is CASSPPGYTTDTQYF. CDR3 sequence (DNA): TGCGCCAGCAGCCCACCGGGATATACCACAGATACGCAGTATTTT.

This clonotype has at least ten counts. This chain uses TRBV28 with TRBJ1-5; possible D gene TRBD1, 5 bases. Germline CDR1 and CDR2: MDHEN and SYDVKM. The CDR3 is made up of 14 amino acids. Trimming took off 3 bases at V and 6 bases at J, with 12 bases between the two ends. The CDR3 nucleotides read TGTGCCAGCAGTTTTGGCAGGGTCGGTCAGCCCCAGCATTTT. It yields the protein CASSFGRVGQPQHF. The entire variable domain, with the rest obtained from reference TRBV28 and TRBJ1-5, is as follows: DVKVTQSSRYLVKRTGEKVFLECVQDMDHENMFWYRQDPGLGLRLIYFSYDVKMKEKGDIPEGYSVSREKKERFSLILESASTNQTSMYLCASSFGRVGQPQHFGDGTRLSIL.

This clonotype showed up just a few times. The V gene is TRBV3-1, the J gene TRBJ2-3; 10 nucleotides agree with TRBD2. The CDR3 totals 19 residues. Germline values: CDR1 LGHDT, CDR2 YNNKEL (reference sequence). With 1 base clipped from V and 0 bases from J, the junction kept 10 bases outside the gene matches. CDR3 loop: CASSQVGLAGGSSTDTQYF. CDR3 DNA sequence: TGTGCCAGCAGCCAAGTCGGTTTAGCGGGGGGAAGTAGCACAGATACGCAGTATTTT.

Points on this clonotype: This clone may be a read error of a much larger clone one base away. V is TRBV7-9 and J is TRBJ2-3, with no clear D. From germline, CDR1 is SEHNR and CDR2 FQNEAQ (reference sequence). The CDR3 runs 13 residues. The CDR3, as DNA: TGTGCCAGCAGCCCCCCCCTCGCAGATGCGCAGTATTTT. Encoded protein: CASSPPLADAQYF.

This chain connects TRBV5-6 to TRBJ2-5, with D hard to call. CDR3 length: 13 residues. Germline loops: CDR1 SGHDT, CDR2 YYEEEE. The V gene lost 2 bases and the J gene lost 0 bases, with 5 bases spanning the gap. This chain's CDR3 is CASSFVYQETQYF. The CDR3 DNA reads TGTGCCAGCAGCTTTGTGTACCAAGAGACCCAGTACTTC.

With respect to this clonotype: A read error may explain this, as a much larger clone is one base away. The V call is TRBV3-1, the J call TRBJ2-3; D call uncertain. Trimming pared 3 bases from V and 2 bases from J, leaving 12 bases between. This CDR3 region has 15 residues. Looked up from germline, CDR1 is LGHDT and CDR2 is YNNKEL (reference sequence). The CDR3 bases are TGTGCCAGCAGCCAGTTGGGTCCATCCACAGATACGCAGTATTTT. Translated, it gives CASSQLGPSTDTQYF.